A selection of T cell receptor beta chains follows, all from one sample in a study of response to subunit inactivated influenza vaccine. Using its own MiXCR run on the RT-PCR reads, TCRdb lists one record per CDR3 protein. This sample has fewer than 650,000 distinct CDR3 sequences, with approximately 13% found just once. The source material was PBMCs from blood, sampled about 40 days after vaccination. Source of these receptors: a man in his fifties who received an inactivated influenza vaccine. CDR3s include the opening cysteine and the closing phenylalanine or tryptophan. The D gene is left open where the match is weak. Some rows have no size entry. The others give once, few or many, or a class for an expanded clone.

>many|TRBV29-1|NA|TRBJ1-1
CSVEWGFIWNTEAFF
TGCAGCGTTGAGTGGGGGTTCATATGGAACACTGAAGCTTTCTTT
>NA|TRBV7-3|TRBD2|TRBJ2-3
CASSLLPAGGPRDTQYF
TGTGCCAGCAGCTTACTCCCAGCGGGAGGGCCAAGAGATACGCAGTATTTT
>many|TRBV7-6|NA|TRBJ2-1
CASSSEGIYNEQFF
TGTGCCAGCAGCTCAGAGGGGATATACAATGAGCAGTTCTTC
>few|TRBV5-1|NA|TRBJ1-2
CASSLGDEVVYGYTF
TGCGCCAGCAGCTTGGGGGACGAGGTAGTCTATGGCTACACCTTC
>NA|TRBV6-1|NA|TRBJ1-5
CASKEGIYSNQPQHF
TGTGCCAGCAAAGAAGGGATATATAGCAATCAGCCCCAGCATTTT
>NA|TRBV6-1|NA|TRBJ2-2
CASCAAQARTGELFF
TGTGCCAGCTGCGCGGCCCAGGCGAGGACCGGGGAGCTGTTTTTT
>few|TRBV7-9|TRBD2|TRBJ2-7
CASSTTTSGSYEQYF
TGTGCCAGCAGCACTACGACTAGCGGGAGTTACGAGCAGTACTTC
>NA|TRBV7-8|TRBD2|TRBJ2-1
CASSFRTSGGASVLF
TGTGCCAGCAGCTTCCGGACTAGCGGGGGGGCCTCGGTCCTCTTC
>NA|TRBV6-2/TRBV6-3|TRBD2|TRBJ2-1
CASSYRAREGPLNEQFF
TGTGCCAGCAGTTACAGGGCCCGGGAGGGCCCTTTGAATGAGCAGTTCTTC
>NA|TRBV15|NA|TRBJ2-7
CATSANRLISYEQYF
TGTGCCACCAGCGCCAACAGGTTAATCTCCTACGAGCAGTACTTC
>many|TRBV29-1|TRBD2|TRBJ2-3
CSVEGGGLAGAPDTQYF
TGCAGCGTTGAAGGGGGCGGGCTAGCGGGAGCCCCAGATACGCAGTATTTT
>few|TRBV7-2|TRBD1|TRBJ2-5
CASSSQTGFGETQYF
TGTGCCAGCAGCTCCCAGACAGGGTTCGGAGAGACCCAGTACTTC
>NA|TRBV27|NA|TRBJ2-6
CASSGGRVSSGANVLTF
TGTGCCAGCAGTGGGGGACGGGTAAGCTCTGGGGCCAACGTCCTGACTTTC
>once|TRBV12-3/TRBV12-4|NA|TRBJ2-5
CASSFRQVETQYF
TGTGCCAGCAGTTTCAGGCAGGTAGAGACCCAGTACTTC
>NA|TRBV19|NA|TRBJ2-5
CASMQGGPGAQETQYF
TGTGCCAGTATGCAGGGAGGTCCGGGAGCCCAAGAGACCCAGTACTTC
>many|TRBV6-1|NA|TRBJ2-5
CASSQRTRQETQYF
TGTGCCAGCAGCCAAAGGACAAGACAAGAGACCCAGTACTTC
>few|TRBV12-3/TRBV12-4|NA|TRBJ2-5
CASSLPVEAQGETQYF
TGTGCCAGCAGTTTACCCGTGGAAGCGCAAGGGGAGACCCAGTACTTC
>NA|TRBV5-5|TRBD1|TRBJ2-2
CASSSDTGGTGELFF
TGTGCCAGCAGCTCAGATACAGGGGGCACCGGGGAGCTGTTTTTT
>NA|TRBV12-3/TRBV12-4|NA|TRBJ1-4
CASGRSLGNNEKLFF
TGTGCCAGCGGACGGAGCCTCGGGAATAATGAAAAACTGTTTTTT
>few|TRBV5-4|TRBD2|TRBJ2-7
CASSSSGESYEQYF
TGTGCCAGCAGCTCTAGCGGGGAATCCTACGAGCAGTACTTC
>NA|TRBV15|NA|TRBJ1-1
CATSRDRGEGTEAFF
TGTGCCACCAGCAGAGACAGGGGCGAGGGCACTGAAGCTTTCTTT
>few|TRBV3-1|NA|TRBJ2-3
CASSRGTPRTDTQYF
TGTGCCAGCAGTCGCGGGACACCCAGAACAGATACGCAGTATTTT
>NA|TRBV7-2|NA|TRBJ1-5
CASSFPGGPQHF
TGTGCCAGCAGTTTCCCTGGAGGGCCCCAGCATTTT
>NA|TRBV29-1|TRBD1|TRBJ1-3
CSVAGQGSGNTIYF
TGCAGCGTTGCGGGACAGGGTTCTGGAAACACCATATATTTT
>few|TRBV5-1|TRBD1|TRBJ2-2
CASSLAGQGGNTGELFF
TGCGCCAGCAGCTTGGCTGGACAGGGAGGGAACACCGGGGAGCTGTTTTTT
>NA|TRBV4-2|TRBD1|TRBJ2-5
CAMSPGQGILTQETQYF
TGTGCCATGAGCCCGGGACAGGGCATCCTCACCCAAGAGACCCAGTACTTC
>few|TRBV7-2|NA|TRBJ2-7
CASSLGYSGSSYEQYF
TGTGCCAGCAGCTTAGGCTATTCGGGGAGCTCCTACGAGCAGTACTTC
>few|TRBV20-1|NA|TRBJ1-2
CSAAGTGNDGIYTF
TGCAGTGCTGCTGGGACTGGGAACGATGGTATCTACACCTTC
>few|TRBV5-1|NA|TRBJ2-7
CASSPDWPSSYEQYF
TGCGCCAGCAGTCCGGACTGGCCGAGCTCCTACGAGCAGTACTTC
>few|TRBV12-3/TRBV12-4|TRBD2|TRBJ2-7
CASRLGTSGFHEQYF
TGTGCCAGCAGACTCGGGACTAGCGGGTTCCACGAGCAGTACTTC
>few|TRBV20-1|NA|TRBJ2-7
CSAAHVPLYEQYF
TGCAGTGCTGCGCACGTACCTCTCTACGAGCAGTACTTC
>NA|TRBV9|NA|TRBJ1-2
CASSGRVSYGYTF
TGTGCCAGCAGCGGAAGAGTATCGTATGGCTACACCTTC
>many|TRBV7-2|NA|TRBJ2-1
CASSLAFRVYNEQFF
TGTGCCAGCAGCTTAGCTTTCCGCGTATACAATGAGCAGTTCTTC
>few|TRBV4-3|NA|TRBJ2-1
CASSQAQGGDEQFF
TGCGCCAGCAGCCAGGCACAGGGGGGGGATGAGCAGTTCTTC
>NA|TRBV27|NA|TRBJ2-2
CASSLTPRGGTGELFF
TGTGCCAGCAGTTTAACCCCAAGAGGGGGCACCGGGGAGCTGTTTTTT
>many|TRBV6-1|TRBD2|TRBJ2-3
CASSTASGGGNTQYF
TGTGCCAGCAGTACGGCAAGCGGGGGGGGAAATACGCAGTATTTT
>NA|TRBV5-1|TRBD2|TRBJ2-5
CASRFSGGQETQYF
TGCGCCAGCAGGTTTAGCGGGGGGCAAGAGACCCAGTACTTC
>NA|TRBV24-1|TRBD2|TRBJ2-6
CATRSGGRGGANVLTF
TGTGCCACCAGGAGCGGGGGTCGAGGAGGGGCCAACGTCCTGACTTTC
>NA|TRBV20-1|NA|TRBJ2-7
CSASDGSYEQYF
TGCAGTGCCTCGGACGGTTCCTACGAGCAGTACTTC
>few|TRBV24-1|NA|TRBJ2-2
CATMGQEGGELFF
TGTGCCACCATGGGGCAAGAAGGCGGGGAGCTGTTTTTT
>few|TRBV29-1|TRBD1|TRBJ1-5
CSVGNDRGNQPQHF
TGCAGCGTTGGTAATGACAGGGGCAATCAGCCCCAGCATTTT
>NA|TRBV21-1|NA|TRBJ1-5
CASSKAVQAVMGSPSIF
NA
>few|TRBV7-2|NA|TRBJ2-7
CASSRRGWYEQYF
TGTGCCAGCAGTCGGAGAGGGTGGTACGAGCAGTACTTC
>many|TRBV12-3/TRBV12-4|TRBD1|TRBJ1-2
CASSRSQGADGYTF
TGTGCCAGCAGCCGATCACAGGGGGCGGATGGCTACACCTTC
>NA|TRBV4-1|TRBD1|TRBJ1-2
CASSWTGGIGYTF
TGCGCCAGCAGCTGGACAGGGGGCATTGGCTACACCTTC
>many|TRBV5-1|NA|TRBJ2-1
CASSYSGAYNEQFF
TGCGCCAGCAGCTATTCCGGGGCGTACAATGAGCAGTTCTTC
>few|TRBV20-1|NA|TRBJ2-1
CAFAGNEQFF
TGCGCGTTTGCAGGCAATGAGCAGTTCTTC
>NA|TRBV2|NA|TRBJ2-4
CASKEGRENIQYF
TGTGCCAGCAAAGAGGGGAGAGAAAACATTCAGTACTTC
>once|TRBV19|TRBD2|TRBJ2-1
CASSPGLAGGPYEQFF
TGTGCCAGTAGTCCGGGACTAGCGGGAGGGCCCTATGAGCAGTTCTTC
>many|TRBV29-1|NA|TRBJ2-5
CSVRIRHLQETQYF
TGCAGCGTGCGTATAAGGCATCTACAAGAGACCCAGTACTTC
>few|TRBV11-2|NA|TRBJ2-1
CASSLGRNLPYNEQFF
TGTGCCAGCAGCCTAGGACGGAATCTTCCCTACAATGAGCAGTTCTTC